This is a list of T cell receptor beta chains from one sample in a study of beta chain features in type 1 diabetes. Produced via immunoSEQ multiplex PCR; TCRdb's table is partial and in-frame only. This table holds around 690,000 clones, around an eighth found once. Material for sequencing was naive CD4+ T cells from blood. The origin of the receptors is a man aged 25-45 years with type 1 diabetes. Each CDR3 is given with its conserved first and last residue. The order of the fields is J gene, V gene, clone size, D gene, CDR3 protein, CDR3 DNA. The D gene is left open where the match is weak. Expanded clones are given a class, and other clones once, few, many or no size at all.

TRBJ2-1 TRBV11-2 . TRBD1 CASSLWDRDNEQFF TGTGCCAGCAGCTTGTGGGACAGAGACAATGAGCAGTTCTTC
TRBJ2-7 TRBV18 . TRBD1 CASSQGQATYEQYF TGTGCCAGCTCACAAGGACAGGCCACCTACGAGCAGTACTTC
TRBJ1-6 TRBV6-1 . . CASSPPGQFPHF TGTGCCAGCAGTCCTCCCGGACAGTTTCCCCACTTT
TRBJ1-3 TRBV28 . TRBD1 CASSSTGQGSGNTIYF TGTGCCAGCAGTTCAACGGGACAGGGATCTGGAAACACCATATATTTT
TRBJ1-3 TRBV13 . TRBD1 CASSLGGTGLGNTIYF TGTGCCAGCAGCTTAGGCGGGACAGGGCTAGGAAACACCATATATTTT
TRBJ2-6 TRBV7-2 . TRBD1 CASSLVGTVLGANVLTF TGTGCCAGCAGCTTAGTCGGGACAGTCCTTGGGGCCAACGTCCTGACTTTC
TRBJ1-2 TRBV29-1 . TRBD1 CSVGDSGYYGYTF TGCAGCGTAGGGGACAGCGGATACTATGGCTACACCTTC
TRBJ2-2 TRBV5-1 few . CASSFLRQEPNTGELFF TGCGCCAGCAGCTTCCTCAGACAGGAGCCGAACACCGGGGAGCTGTTTTTT
TRBJ1-3 TRBV7-2 few . CASSLKEAGNTIYF TGTGCCAGCAGCTTAAAGGAGGCTGGAAACACCATATATTTT
TRBJ1-2 TRBV19 few . CASSVQGSNYGYTF TGTGCCAGTAGTGTCCAGGGATCTAACTATGGCTACACCTTC
TRBJ2-6 TRBV6-5 . . CASSYQRSGANVLTF TGTGCCAGCAGTTACCAACGGTCTGGGGCCAACGTCCTGACTTTC
TRBJ2-7 TRBV7-2 few TRBD1 CASSSTPGQGIEQYF TGTGCCAGCAGCTCCACCCCGGGACAGGGGATCGAGCAGTACTTC
TRBJ2-7 TRBV4-2 . . CASSPRTVGAQYYEQYF TGTGCCAGCAGCCCCCGGACAGTGGGGGCTCAATACTACGAGCAGTACTTC
TRBJ1-2 TRBV20-1 few . CSVLVYGYTF TGCAGTGTTTTAGTCTATGGCTACACCTTC
TRBJ2-5 TRBV9 . TRBD2 CASSPAGGRLETQYF TGTGCCAGCAGCCCAGCGGGGGGGCGACTTGAGACCCAGTACTTC
TRBJ1-2 TRBV16 . . CASSQSEGANYGYTF TGTGCCAGCAGCCAATCGGAGGGAGCTAACTATGGCTACACCTTC
TRBJ1-6 TRBV18 few . CASSVQQGSRGNSPLHF TGTGCCAGCTCAGTGCAACAGGGATCTCGTGGCAATTCACCCCTCCACTTT
TRBJ2-1 TRBV7-2 . . CASSLAHGFGSNAQFF TGTGCCAGCAGCTTAGCGCACGGTTTTGGAAGTAATGCGCAGTTCTTC
TRBJ2-7 TRBV18 few . CASSAGLFYEQYF TGTGCCAGCTCAGCGGGACTTTTCTACGAGCAGTACTTC
TRBJ2-5 TRBV6-6 few TRBD2 CASSLSGTSSETQYF TGTGCCAGCAGCCTATCCGGGACTAGCTCGGAGACCCAGTACTTC
TRBJ2-3 TRBV27 few . CASSLTLITDTQYF TGTGCCAGCAGTTTAACTCTGATCACAGATACGCAGTATTTT
TRBJ2-2 TRBV27 few TRBD2 CASSTGTSWGTGELFF TGTGCCAGCAGTACTGGGACTAGCTGGGGCACCGGGGAGCTGTTTTTT
TRBJ2-1 TRBV5-1 . TRBD1 CASSTGTGDHEQFF TGCGCCAGCAGCACCGGGACAGGGGATCATGAGCAGTTCTTC
TRBJ2-1 TRBV7-2 . TRBD1 CASSPGQVYNEQFF TGTGCCAGCAGCCCAGGACAGGTGTACAATGAGCAGTTCTTC
TRBJ1-3 TRBV5-1 many . CASSLEGNTIYF TGCGCCAGCAGCTTGGAAGGAAACACCATATATTTT
TRBJ2-7 TRBV19 . TRBD1 CASSIGTGVTYEQYF TGTGCCAGTAGTATAGGGACAGGGGTAACCTACGAGCAGTACTTC
TRBJ2-1 TRBV29-1 few . CSVDRTSSYNEQFF TGCAGCGTTGATCGAACCAGCTCCTACAATGAGCAGTTCTTC
TRBJ2-4 TRBV29-1 few . CSAADQPGLGRNIQYF TGCAGCGCCGCCGACCAACCGGGTTTGGGGAGGAACATTCAGTACTTC
TRBJ1-5 TRBV7-2 . TRBD1 CASSLQGTGNQPQHF TGTGCCAGCAGCCTACAGGGGACAGGAAATCAGCCCCAGCATTTT
TRBJ2-1 TRBV7-2 . . CASSLARSQGTVF TGTGCCAGCAGCTTAGCTAGGTCACAGGGCACCGTCTTC
TRBJ1-4 TRBV6-5 few . CASSPGGFGEKLFF TGTGCCAGCAGCCCTGGGGGGTTTGGAGAAAAACTGTTTTTT
TRBJ1-3 TRBV10-3 . . CASTSGSGNTIYF TGTGCCAGCACCTCGGGCTCTGGAAACACCATATATTTT
TRBJ1-6 TRBV23-1 . TRBD1 CASSHPQGARFSYNSPLHF TGCGCCAGCAGTCACCCCCAGGGGGCCAGATTCTCCTATAATTCACCCCTCCACTTT
TRBJ1-6 TRBV9 . . CASSAEDRSSYNSPLHF TGTGCCAGCAGCGCCGAAGACAGGAGCTCCTATAATTCACCCCTCCACTTT
TRBJ2-1 TRBV11-1 . TRBD1 CASSLGTGQSSSYNEQFF TGTGCCAGCAGCCTTGGGACAGGGCAATCAAGCTCCTACAATGAGCAGTTCTTC
TRBJ1-4 TRBV30 . TRBD1 CAWGTGITNEKLFF TGTGCCTGGGGGACAGGAATAACTAATGAAAAACTGTTTTTT
TRBJ2-3 TRBV5-1 . TRBD2 CASSLGETSGTDTQYF TGCGCCAGCAGCTTGGGGGAGACTAGCGGCACAGATACGCAGTATTTT
TRBJ2-2 TRBV7-8 few . CASSLLGSGELFF TGTGCCAGCAGCTTATTAGGCTCCGGGGAGCTGTTTTTT
TRBJ1-5 TRBV2 . . CASSDDPGAQQPQHF TGTGCCAGCAGTGATGATCCAGGGGCGCAGCAGCCCCAGCATTTT
TRBJ1-2 TRBV9 . TRBD1 CASSGRDREANYGYTF TGTGCCAGCAGCGGGCGGGACAGGGAAGCTAACTATGGCTACACCTTC
TRBJ1-2 TRBV4-2 . TRBD1 CASSLVNRGYYGYTF TGTGCCAGCAGCTTAGTAAACAGGGGCTACTATGGCTACACCTTC
TRBJ2-1 TRBV11-3 . TRBD2 CASSLAGGIYNEQFF TGTGCCAGCAGCTTAGCGGGGGGGATATACAATGAGCAGTTCTTC
TRBJ2-5 TRBV6-6 . . CASSLTEETQYF TGCGCCAGCAGCTTGACAGAAGAGACCCAGTACTTC
TRBJ2-7 TRBV28 few . CASRLGGGTYEQYF TGTGCCAGCAGATTAGGGGGGGGAACCTACGAGCAGTACTTC
TRBJ1-2 TRBV9 . . CASSSTGPF TGTGCCAGCAGCTCGACAGGACCCTTC
TRBJ2-6 TRBV9 few . CASSVGGSGANVLTF TGTGCCAGCAGCGTAGGAGGCTCTGGGGCCAACGTCCTGACTTTC
TRBJ2-3 TRBV7-2 few TRBD1 CASSPYRDSLVGTQYF TGTGCCAGCAGCCCGTACCGGGACAGTCTAGTTGGTACGCAGTATTTT